These 25 T cell receptor beta chains originate from one sample sequenced in a study of PD-L1 blockade in urothelial cancer. Some clones are missing from TCRdb's copy, which holds only in-frame ones; the method was immunoSEQ multiplex PCR. The sample lists tens of thousands of clones, roughly 86% occurring once. The sample's time point: peripheral blood 6 weeks after treatment start. This specimen consisted of PBMCs, obtained around atezolizumab (anti-PD-L1) treatment. These receptors all stem from a man aged 60-69 years with urothelial cancer.

This clone has a handful of counts. The V gene is TRBV11-1, the J gene TRBJ2-3, with D unresolved. Looked up from germline, CDR1 is SGHAT and CDR2 is FQDESV (reference sequence). V was trimmed by 5 bases and J by 0 bases, leaving 12 bases between them. This CDR3 region has 15 residues. The CDR3 nucleotides are TGTGCCAGCAGCGTAACAGAACCTAGCACAGATACGCAGTATTTT. Translated, it gives CASSVTEPSTDTQYF.

In its sample, this clone ranks as medium-sized. The J gene is TRBJ2-4, the V gene TRBV2; a possible D gene is TRBD2 (6 bases). Germline V gene lookup returns CDR1 SNHLY and CDR2 FYNNEI. This CDR3 has 14 amino acids. The germline V and J ends were trimmed by 6 bases and 9 bases, with 18 bases remaining between them. CDR3 coding DNA: TGTGCCAGCAGCCCCGTGGGGGGTTTCGGCATTCAGTACTTC. Translation gives CASSPVGGFGIQYF.

The CDR3, as DNA: TGTGCCTGGAATACCGGGACTAGCGGACTACCGAGCTCCTACAATGAGCAGTTCTTC. Residues: CAWNTGTSGLPSSYNEQFF. V and J are TRBV30 and TRBJ2-1; 11 positions match TRBD2. The V and J ends lost 4 bases and 0 bases, in that order; junction bases with no gene match: 14. CDR1 is GTSNPN, CDR2 SVGIG, per germline (reference sequence). The CDR3 sequence is 19 residues long.

The V gene is TRBV7-9, the J gene TRBJ1-2, with 7 bases that match TRBD1. V was clipped by 1 base and J by 2 bases; unmatched bases: 4. Germline V gene sequence: CDR1 SEHNR, CDR2 FQNEAQ (reference sequence). The length of the CDR3 is 15 residues. The CDR3 is CASSLETGKNYGYTF. CDR3 coding DNA: TGTGCCAGCAGCTTAGAGACAGGGAAGAACTATGGCTACACCTTC.

The chain uses TRBV7-3 and TRBJ2-3; 9 bases fit TRBD2. Germline V gene sequence: CDR1 SGHTA, CDR2 FQGTGA. The CDR3 consists of 16 residues. J was trimmed by 2 bases and V by 5 bases; bases with no gene match: 8. The CDR3 bases are TGTGCCAGCAGCATGGATAGACTAGCGGTCACAGATACGCAGTATTTT. Translated: CASSMDRLAVTDTQYF. The entire variable domain, with the rest obtained from reference TRBV7-3 and TRBJ2-3, is as follows: GAGVSQTPSNKVTEKGKYVELRCDPISGHTALYWYRQSLGQGPEFLIYFQGTGAADDSGLPNDRFFAVRPEGSVSTLKIQRTERGDSAVYLCASSMDRLAVTDTQYFGPGTRLTVL.

A single count supports this clone. This chain joins TRBV9 and TRBJ2-3; 7 nucleotides line up with TRBD2. Germline CDR1 reads SGDLS; CDR2 reads YYNGEE. The CDR3 extends over 13 amino acids. V shed 4 bases, J shed 7 bases, and the junction held 6 bases outside the gene matches. The CDR3 here is CASSFRAGHTQYF. DNA of the CDR3: TGTGCCAGCAGCTTCCGAGCGGGACATACGCAGTATTTT.

V and J are TRBV9 and TRBJ2-5; 8 nucleotides match TRBD2. The V segment lost 0 bases and the J segment 1 base; nucleotides outside the gene matches: 2. The CDR3 totals 15 residues. Germline loops: CDR1 SGDLS, CDR2 YYNGEE. The CDR3 sequence is CASSVAGGPQETQYF. The DNA of the CDR3 is TGTGCCAGCAGCGTAGCGGGAGGGCCCCAAGAGACCCAGTACTTC.

The V call is TRBV4-2, the J call TRBJ1-4; TRBD1 aligns across 9 bases. Germline V lookup: CDR1 LGHNA, CDR2 YNFKEQ. J gave up 6 bases and V 0 bases, and 5 bases lay outside the gene matches. This CDR3 contains 16 residues. The CDR3 DNA reads TGTGCCAGCAGCCAAGATGGGACAGGGCCGGATGAAAAACTGTTTTTT. This codes for CASSQDGTGPDEKLFF.

V gene TRBV28 combines with J gene TRBJ2-7, with D possibly being TRBD1 (5 bases). Germline lookup yields CDR1 MDHEN and CDR2 SYDVKM. Trimming took off 11 bases at V and 2 bases at J, with 13 bases between the two ends. The CDR3 is made up of 12 amino acids. Here the CDR3 reads CASSGFAYEQYF. CDR3 DNA: TGTGCCTCTTCAGGGTTCGCCTACGAGCAGTACTTC.

A note on this clone: The junction and the germline gene differ at one end; a read error may be behind it. The rearrangement links TRBV5-1 to TRBJ2-7; D is possibly TRBD1 (6 bases). Per germline, CDR1 SGHRS and CDR2 YFSETQ. The CDR3 sequence is 10 residues long. DNA of the CDR3: TGCGCCAGCAGCAAAGACGACAGGTCCTTC. This codes for CASSKDDRSF.

V usage is TRBV25-1 and J usage is TRBJ2-2, with TRBD1 identical over 7 bases. This CDR3 is 14 amino acids long. Germline trimming cut 7 bases from V and 4 bases from J; bases unmatched to any gene: 6. Germline V gives CDR1 MGHDK, CDR2 SYGVNS. The CDR3 coding sequence is TGTGCCAGCAAACCGGACAGGTCCACCGGGGAGCTGTTTTTT. Protein: CASKPDRSTGELFF.

V and J are TRBV7-2 and TRBJ2-5; 9 bases are a match to TRBD1. The CDR3 sequence is 16 residues long. The junction had 11 bases not matched to a gene; V was cut back by 2 bases and J by 7 bases. Germline CDR1 and CDR2: SGHTA and FQGNSA. The CDR3 loop reads CASSLRGQGLFRTQYF. CDR3 nucleotides: TGTGCCAGCAGCTTAAGGGGACAGGGACTTTTTCGGACCCAGTACTTC.

This clone was counted a single time. The chain links TRBV10-2 to TRBJ1-1; D might be TRBD1 (6 bases). There are 23 residues in the CDR3. Trimming removed 1 base from V and 0 bases from J, with 33 bases in between. CDR1 is WSHSY and CDR2 is SAAADI in the germline V gene. CDR3: CASSEFFLLRGALYRLLNTEAFF. In DNA form, the CDR3 reads TGCGCCAGCAGTGAGTTTTTTCTTCTGCGGGGGGCGCTCTATAGGTTGCTGAACACTGAAGCTTTCTTT.

A remark on this clone: The DNA is omitted, as the CDR3 cannot be located on it reliably, and the CDR3 follows TCRdb's listing. The J gene is TRBJ2-6, the V gene TRBV27; the table gives TRBD2 as D, unverified against the DNA. Germline V gene sequence: CDR1 MNHEY, CDR2 SMNVEV (reference sequence). The CDR3 spans 15 residues, counting both ends. CDR3: CASSLFLSGANVLTF.

The chain has TRBV10-3 and TRBJ1-4; 7 bases match TRBD1. The CDR3 spans 14 residues. The V gene's germline CDR1 is ENHRY and CDR2 SYGVKD. V lost 10 bases and J lost 1; bases outside the gene matches: 6. DNA for the CDR3: TGTGCCAGCGGACAGGCCGGAACTAATGAAAAACTGTTTTTT. Protein: CASGQAGTNEKLFF.

The V gene is TRBV7-3, the J gene TRBJ1-1; D not resolved. The CDR3 is 13 residues long. Per germline, CDR1 SGHTA and CDR2 FQGTGA. The V gene lost 2 bases and the J gene lost 2 bases, with 6 bases spanning the gap. CDR3 in DNA: TGTGCCAGCAGCTTACCGGGTAACACTGAAGCTTTCTTT. This codes for CASSLPGNTEAFF.

The CDR3 nucleotides read TGTGCCAGCTCAGTGGGCGGGGGCTACGAGCAGTACTTC. This translates into CASSVGGGYEQYF. The V and J genes are TRBV18 and TRBJ2-7, with TRBD2 matching 7 bases. J gave up 3 bases and V 5 bases, and 4 bases lay outside the gene matches. The CDR3 runs 13 residues. Looked up from germline, CDR1 is KGHSH and CDR2 is LQKENI.

The chain is built from TRBV6-5 and TRBJ2-1; TRBD2 is a possible D gene (5 bases). This CDR3 comprises 14 residues. Germline V gives CDR1 MNHEY, CDR2 SVGAGI. Trimming stripped 5 bases from V and 6 bases from J, with 14 bases between. CDR3 amino acids: CASSMWELSNEQFF. The CDR3 DNA sequence: TGTGCCAGCAGTATGTGGGAGTTATCCAATGAGCAGTTCTTC.

V and J are TRBV5-1 and TRBJ2-7; possibly TRBD1 for D (6 bases). Germline CDR1 SGHRS, CDR2 YFSETQ. The length of the CDR3 is 15 residues. Deletions cut 0 bases from V and 3 bases from J, with 13 bases between. The CDR3 loop is CASSLGPGEIYEQYF. The CDR3 DNA follows: TGCGCCAGCAGCTTGGGCCCAGGGGAAATCTACGAGCAGTACTTC.

This clone was observed once. The chain employs TRBV4-1 and TRBJ1-1, with a tentative D call TRBD1 (5 bases). The CDR3 runs to 14 residues. Trimming shortened V by 5 bases and J by 4 bases, and 14 bases separated the two germline ends. Germline V lookup: CDR1 MGHRA, CDR2 YSYEKL. In nucleotides, the CDR3 is TGCGCCAGCAGCGGCCGCTTAAGGGGCACTGAAGCTTTCTTT. As protein: CASSGRLRGTEAFF.

The chain has TRBV27 and TRBJ1-5; tentative D call: TRBD1 (6 bases). The CDR3 covers 15 residues. Trimming pared 8 bases from V and 6 bases from J, leaving 20 bases between. Germline CDR1 is MNHEY and CDR2 is SMNVEV (reference sequence). The CDR3: CASAIQGATGQPQHF. DNA for the CDR3: TGTGCCAGCGCCATACAGGGCGCTACAGGTCAGCCCCAGCATTTT.

Here the CDR3 DNA reads TGTGCCACCAGCACTTTTGGGGACAGGTATGGCTACACCTTC. Its translation is CATSTFGDRYGYTF. The rearrangement uses TRBV15 and TRBJ1-2; 8 bases map to TRBD1. The CDR3 sequence is 14 residues long. CDR1 is LNHNV, CDR2 YYDKDF, per germline (reference sequence). The J segment lost 5 bases and the V segment lost 4 bases, leaving 6 bases of the junction unmatched.

The chain couples TRBV28 to TRBJ1-4; unclear D gene. Trimming left V 5 bases short and J 7 bases short, with 14 bases between. Germline CDR1 is MDHEN and CDR2 is SYDVKM. CDR3 length: 14 residues. The CDR3 DNA is TGTGCCAGCAGTCCCCAGCGGGTCCTTGAAAAACTGTTTTTT. Its translation: CASSPQRVLEKLFF.

The rearrangement joins TRBV5-6 to TRBJ2-7; 8 bases align to TRBD1. Losses at the gene ends were 4 bases for V and 2 bases for J; bases not matched to a gene: 8. CDR1 SGHDT and CDR2 YYEEEE come from the germline V gene. CDR3 length: 15 residues. Here the CDR3 DNA reads TGTGCCAGCAGCCCTCAGGGGGCCGGGCCCTACGAGCAGTACTTC. Protein product: CASSPQGAGPYEQYF.

This clone was observed a handful of times. J is TRBJ2-1 and V is TRBV7-3, with 7 bases fitting TRBD2. Trimming took 5 bases from V and 4 from J; bases not matched to a gene: 11. In germline, CDR1 is SGHTA, CDR2 FQGTGA. CDR3 length: 16 amino acids. CDR3 in amino acids: CASSPGEGRVYNEQFF. DNA of the CDR3: TGTGCCAGCAGCCCCGGGGAGGGGCGGGTATACAATGAGCAGTTCTTC.